One and the same sample provided the 9 T cell receptor beta chains below, sequenced in a study of shared clonotypes between healthy human individuals. Some clones are missing from TCRdb's copy, which holds only in-frame ones; the method was immunoSEQ multiplex PCR. The repertoire holds 1.5 million to 1.9 million clones, with around 98% as singletons. The sequencing sample was made of naive CD4+ T cells sorted from blood. The subset denotes: CD45RA+ positively selected. These receptors all stem from a man aged 25 to 40 in good health.

This clone was picked up one time. This chain uses TRBV18 with TRBJ2-7, with D unclear. CDR1 is KGHSH, CDR2 LQKENI, per germline. Trimming took 4 bases from V and 2 from J, leaving 9 bases between them. The CDR3 is 13 amino acids. As DNA, the CDR3 is TGTGCCAGCTCACGGCCAGGTACCTACGAGCAGTACTTC. This gives the protein CASSRPGTYEQYF.

The chain is built from TRBV18 and TRBJ2-5; 11 nucleotides line up with TRBD2. CDR3 length equals 15 residues. V lost 2 bases to trimming and J lost 4 bases; unmatched junction nucleotides: 3. Looked up from germline, CDR1 is KGHSH and CDR2 is LQKENI. The CDR3 nucleotides are TGTGCCAGCTCACCAACTAGCGGGAGATCAGAGACCCAGTACTTC. Translated, it gives CASSPTSGRSETQYF.

The chain links TRBV9 to TRBJ2-1, with TRBD2 matching 13 bases. V shed 4 bases and J 2 bases; nucleotides not matched to a gene: 9. Looked up from germline, CDR1 is SGDLS and CDR2 is YYNGEE. This CDR3 comprises 18 residues. CDR3 protein: CASSLGLAGVRTYNEQFF. In DNA, the CDR3 is TGTGCCAGCAGCCTCGGACTAGCGGGAGTAAGGACCTACAATGAGCAGTTCTTC.

The chain employs TRBV9 and TRBJ2-5; 7 bases align to TRBD2. Germline trimming cut 4 bases from V and 2 bases from J; bases unmatched to any gene: 11. The germline gives CDR1 SGDLS, CDR2 YYNGEE. The CDR3 spans 16 residues. The CDR3, as DNA: TGTGCCAGCAGCCCGGGACTATCAACCGGGCAAGAGACCCAGTACTTC. It encodes CASSPGLSTGQETQYF. Filled out from reference TRBV9 and TRBJ2-5, the complete variable domain reads DSGVTQTPKHLITATGQRVTLRCSPRSGDLSVYWYQQSLDQGLQFLIQYYNGEERAKGNILERFSAQQFPDLHSELNLSSLELGDSALYFCASSPGLSTGQETQYFGPGTRLLVL.

The CDR3 sequence: CASSLVGTELNEQFF. The CDR3 DNA follows: TGCGCCAGCAGCTTGGTTGGGACAGAACTCAATGAGCAGTTCTTC. The chain recombines TRBV5-1 with TRBJ2-1; TRBD1 matches 7 bases. The CDR3 contains 15 residues. V was pared by 0 bases and J by 6 bases, with 6 bases of the junction left unmatched. Looked up from germline, CDR1 is SGHRS and CDR2 is YFSETQ.

The chain is built from TRBV7-9 and TRBJ2-1; 9 bases match TRBD2. Germline CDR1 SEHNR, CDR2 FQNEAQ (reference sequence). V was clipped by 6 bases and J by 4 bases; unmatched bases: 7. This CDR3 contains 15 residues. DNA of the CDR3: TGTGCCAGCAGTTCTACGGGACTAGCATACAATGAGCAGTTCTTC. This gives the protein CASSSTGLAYNEQFF.

The rearrangement joins TRBV7-9 to TRBJ2-7; TRBD2 matches at 7 bases. V was clipped by 5 bases and J by 3 bases; unmatched bases: 4. Germline CDR1 and CDR2: SEHNR and FQNEAQ (reference sequence). The CDR3 sequence is 13 residues long. In nucleotides, the CDR3 is TGTGCCAGCAGCCAAACGGGAGGCTACGAGCAGTACTTC. Translation gives CASSQTGGYEQYF.

About this clone itself: At the DNA level, this CDR3 is encoded by other sequences in the same sample as well. V is TRBV18 and J is TRBJ2-1, with 9 bases identical to TRBD2. V lost 6 bases to trimming and J lost 4 bases; unmatched junction nucleotides: 7. The CDR3 contains 15 residues. Germline lookup yields CDR1 KGHSH and CDR2 LQKENI. CDR3 residues: CASSPTSGSYNEQFF. The CDR3 DNA reads TGTGCCAGCTCTCCAACTAGCGGGTCTTACAATGAGCAGTTCTTC.

As regards this clone: This specimen includes other DNA sequences encoding the same CDR3. CDR3 protein: CASSLGGSNEKLFF. In DNA form, the CDR3 reads TGCGCCAGCAGCCTCGGGGGATCTAATGAAAAACTGTTTTTT. V and J are TRBV5-1 and TRBJ1-4; D perhaps matches TRBD1 (5 bases). Germline lookup yields CDR1 SGHRS and CDR2 YFSETQ. The CDR3 has 14 residues. V was shortened by 4 bases and J by 3 bases, with 10 bases between the two germline ends. The full variable domain, in which reference TRBV5-1 and TRBJ1-4 provide the parts outside the CDR3, is KAGVTQTPRYLIKTRGQQVTLSCSPISGHRSVSWYQQTPGQGLQFLFEYFSETQRNKGNFPGRFSGRQFSNSRSEMNVSTLELGDSALYLCASSLGGSNEKLFFGSGTQLSVL.